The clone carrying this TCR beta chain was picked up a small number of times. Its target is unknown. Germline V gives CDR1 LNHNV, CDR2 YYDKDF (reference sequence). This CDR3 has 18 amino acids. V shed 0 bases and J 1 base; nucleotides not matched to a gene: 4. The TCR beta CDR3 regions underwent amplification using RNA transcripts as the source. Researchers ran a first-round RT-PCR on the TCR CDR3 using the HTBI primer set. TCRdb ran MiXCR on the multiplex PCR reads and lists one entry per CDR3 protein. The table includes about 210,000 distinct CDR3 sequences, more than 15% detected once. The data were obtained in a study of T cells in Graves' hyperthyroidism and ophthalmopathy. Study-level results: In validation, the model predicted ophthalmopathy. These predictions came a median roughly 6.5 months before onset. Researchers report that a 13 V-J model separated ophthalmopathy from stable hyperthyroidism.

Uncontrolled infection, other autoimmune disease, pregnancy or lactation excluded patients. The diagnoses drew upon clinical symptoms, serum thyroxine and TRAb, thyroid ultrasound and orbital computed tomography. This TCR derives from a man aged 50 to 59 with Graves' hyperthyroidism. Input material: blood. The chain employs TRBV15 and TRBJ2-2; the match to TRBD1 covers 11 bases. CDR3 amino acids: CATSRDRGTGGNTGELFF. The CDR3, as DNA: TGTGCCACCAGCAGAGATCGAGGGACAGGGGGGAACACCGGGGAGCTGTTTTTT. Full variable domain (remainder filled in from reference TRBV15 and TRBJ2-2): DAMVIQNPRYQVTQFGKPVTLSCSQTLNHNVMYWYQQKSSQAPKLLFHYYDKDFNNEADTPDNFQSRRPNTSFCFLDIRSPGLGDTAMYLCATSRDRGTGGNTGELFFGEGSRLTVL.